The 21 T cell receptor beta chains reported below all come from one sample, sequenced in a study of STAT3 mutations in large granular lymphocyte leukemia. Whole-study results and caveats: Every T-LGLL patient had at least one immunodominant TCRbeta clonotype.

Produced via immunoSEQ multiplex PCR; TCRdb's table is partial and in-frame only. Among 35,000 or so clones, more than 70% were seen once, and the ten largest hold approximately 0.42%. The antigens these receptors bind are not known. Sequenced material: PBMCs. The source of these receptors is a human donor with T large granular lymphocyte leukemia. Some clones in this sample may be carry-over from other donors' samples.

There are a few counts of this clone. The rearrangement joins TRBV10-3 to TRBJ2-7, with no clear D. The CDR3 is 13 residues long. From germline, CDR1 is ENHRY and CDR2 SYGVKD. V lost 1 base and J 4 bases, leaving 8 bases between the germline ends. In DNA form, the CDR3 reads TGTGCCATCAGTGAGTTTCAGGTTTACGAGCAGTACTTC. It codes for CAISEFQVYEQYF.

The chain employs TRBV10-3 and TRBJ1-1, with a weak D call TRBD1 (6 bases). The CDR3 is 17 amino acids. Trimming left V 6 bases short and J 7 bases short, with 27 bases between. The germline V gene has CDR1 ENHRY and CDR2 SYGVKD. The CDR3, as DNA: TGTGCCATCAGCGGCGCACTATCAGGGCGGGGGCAAGGTGAAGCTTTCTTT. It encodes CAISGALSGRGQGEAFF.

The V gene is TRBV6-6, the J gene TRBJ1-5; 9 nucleotides match TRBD1. The CDR3 loop spans 14 amino acids. Looked up from germline, CDR1 is MNHNY and CDR2 is SVGAGI (reference sequence). Trimming at V came to 6 bases and at J to 6 bases, leaving 6 bases not matched to a gene. The CDR3 nucleotides read TGTGCCAGCAGGACGGGACAGGGCGGTCAGCCCCAGCATTTT. It specifies CASRTGQGGQPQHF.

This chain links TRBV30 with TRBJ2-5; the D gene is possibly TRBD2 (5 bases). This CDR3 has 11 amino acids. V shed 5 bases and J shed 5 bases, with 9 bases lying between them. Per the germline V gene, CDR1 is GTSNPN and CDR2 is SVGIG (reference sequence). The DNA for the CDR3 is TGTGCCTGGGCGCCGGGGGAGACCCAGTACTTC. Its protein is CAWAPGETQYF.

The J gene is TRBJ2-1, the V gene TRBV7-2; 8 bases line up with TRBD1. V shed 3 bases and J 5 bases; nucleotides not matched to a gene: 6. The germline gives CDR1 SGHTA, CDR2 FQGNSA. This CDR3 contains 15 residues. This CDR3 reads CASSLRQGRNNEQFF. The CDR3 DNA reads TGTGCCAGCAGCTTGAGACAGGGGAGGAACAATGAGCAGTTCTTC.

This chain uses TRBV5-1 with TRBJ1-5; 12 bases are shared with TRBD1. Germline CDR1 reads SGHRS; CDR2 reads YFSETQ. The CDR3 contains 15 residues. The V gene end was trimmed by 4 bases and the J gene end by 6 bases; junction bases not matched to a gene: 5. In nucleotides, the CDR3 is TGCGCCAGCAGCCCCGGGACAGGGGGCTCTCAGCCCCAGCATTTT. It is translated as CASSPGTGGSQPQHF. The variable domain in full, with the rest retrieved from reference TRBV5-1 and TRBJ1-5, is KAGVTQTPRYLIKTRGQQVTLSCSPISGHRSVSWYQQTPGQGLQFLFEYFSETQRNKGNFPGRFSGRQFSNSRSEMNVSTLELGDSALYLCASSPGTGGSQPQHFGDGTRLSIL.

V usage is TRBV5-1 and J usage is TRBJ1-2; 7 bases map to TRBD1. The V and J ends lost 4 bases and 4 bases, in that order; junction bases with no gene match: 13. Germline CDR1 reads SGHRS; CDR2 reads YFSETQ. The CDR3 extends over 16 amino acids. In DNA form, the CDR3 reads TGCGCCAGCAGCCCAACCGAGGGGGCCACCCTCTATGGCTACACCTTC. Protein: CASSPTEGATLYGYTF.

This rearrangement joins TRBV28 to TRBJ1-5; D not certain. Germline V gives CDR1 MDHEN, CDR2 SYDVKM. V was trimmed by 5 bases and J by 5 bases, leaving 16 bases between them. The CDR3 length is 15 residues. The DNA of the CDR3 is TGTGCCAGCAGTCCAGACCGCTCAAGATATCAGCCCCAGCATTTT. It encodes CASSPDRSRYQPQHF.

The CDR3 reads CSASAGGGYTF. CDR3 nucleotides: TGCAGTGCTAGCGCAGGGGGTGGCTACACCTTC. The chain has TRBV20-1 and TRBJ1-2, with 7 bases identical to TRBD1. V gave up 3 bases and J gave up 7 bases; unmatched junction bases: 2. The CDR3 runs 11 residues. Germline V gene lookup returns CDR1 DFQATT and CDR2 SNEGSKA (reference sequence).

This clone has only one observation. The V and J genes are TRBV4-1 and TRBJ1-1; possibly TRBD1 for D (5 bases). The CDR3 spans 15 residues. Trimming stripped 0 bases from V and 0 bases from J, with 8 bases between. Germline CDR1 MGHRA, CDR2 YSYEKL. CDR3 in amino acids: CASSQDQGVNTEAFF. The CDR3 nucleotides are TGCGCCAGCAGCCAAGATCAAGGGGTGAACACTGAAGCTTTCTTT.

V and J are TRBV28 and TRBJ1-4; D is unresolved. CDR3 length equals 13 residues. The germline CDR1 and CDR2 sequences are MDHEN and SYDVKM. V shed 8 bases and J shed 2 bases, with 9 bases lying between them. The CDR3 coding sequence is TGTGCCAGCGGGAGAGCGACTAATGAAAAACTGTTTTTT. Encoded protein: CASGRATNEKLFF.

The V gene is TRBV7-6, the J gene TRBJ2-5; D is possibly TRBD1 or TRBD2 (5 bases each). V lost 6 bases to trimming and J lost 3 bases, with 11 bases between them. The germline V gene has CDR1 SGHVS and CDR2 FNYEAQ. This CDR3 spans 13 amino acids. This CDR3 reads CASSPGAKETQYF. CDR3 nucleotides: TGTGCCAGCAGTCCCGGGGCCAAAGAGACCCAGTACTTC.

The V gene is TRBV28, the J gene TRBJ1-1, with TRBD1 identical over 8 bases. Trimming removed 3 bases from V and 1 base from J; junction bases left unmatched: 10. The CDR3 runs to 17 residues. Germline V lookup: CDR1 MDHEN, CDR2 SYDVKM. CDR3: CASSFPTGATGNTEAFF. The DNA for the CDR3 is TGTGCCAGCAGTTTCCCGACAGGGGCCACCGGGAACACTGAAGCTTTCTTT.

The chain employs TRBV30 and TRBJ2-7; D not certain. Germline CDR1 is GTSNPN and CDR2 is SVGIG (reference sequence). Trimming took 1 base from V and 3 from J, leaving 7 bases between them. CDR3 length: 12 amino acids. In DNA, the CDR3 is TGTGCCTGGAGTGCAGACCACTACGAGCAGTACTTC. As protein: CAWSADHYEQYF.

This clone was observed once. The chain carries TRBV20-1 and TRBJ2-7; D uncertain. Trimming stripped 3 bases from V and 6 bases from J, with 9 bases between. The CDR3 extends over 11 amino acids. The germline gives CDR1 DFQATT, CDR2 SNEGSKA (reference sequence). DNA for the CDR3: TGCAGTGCTAGCGCTCATAGCGAGCAGTACTTC. It codes for CSASAHSEQYF.

J is TRBJ1-1 and V is TRBV18; 8 bases agree with TRBD1. Trimming took 0 bases from V and 6 from J; bases not matched to a gene: 9. The CDR3 is 16 residues long. The germline gives CDR1 KGHSH, CDR2 LQKENI. This CDR3 is CASSPPGGQGGAEAFF. The CDR3 DNA reads as TGTGCCAGCTCACCACCGGGCGGACAGGGAGGCGCTGAAGCTTTCTTT. Full variable domain (rest looked up from reference TRBV18 and TRBJ1-1): NAGVMQNPRHLVRRRGQEARLRCSPMKGHSHVYWYRQLPEEGLKFMVYLQKENIIDESGMPKERFSAEFPKEGPSILRIQQVVRGDSAAYFCASSPPGGQGGAEAFFGQGTRLTVV.

This clone was detected a few times. The V gene is TRBV18, the J gene TRBJ1-6, with 10 positions matching TRBD1. The V gene's germline CDR1 is KGHSH and CDR2 LQKENI. The length of the CDR3 is 15 residues. The junction had 2 bases not matched to a gene; V was cut back by 2 bases and J by 7 bases. The CDR3 loop is CASSPRDRGNSPLHF. As DNA, the CDR3 is TGTGCCAGCTCACCAAGGGACAGGGGCAATTCACCCCTCCACTTT. The complete variable domain, with remaining parts taken from reference TRBV18 and TRBJ1-6, reads NAGVMQNPRHLVRRRGQEARLRCSPMKGHSHVYWYRQLPEEGLKFMVYLQKENIIDESGMPKERFSAEFPKEGPSILRIQQVVRGDSAAYFCASSPRDRGNSPLHFGNGTRLTVT.

Worth noting for this clone: The sample holds other DNA sequences that translate to the same CDR3. V gene TRBV5-1 combines with J gene TRBJ2-7; the D gene is possibly TRBD1 (6 bases). The germline CDR1 and CDR2 sequences are SGHRS and YFSETQ. The CDR3 runs to 12 residues. V was pared by 4 bases and J by 4 bases, with 9 bases between. The CDR3 nucleotides read TGCGCCAGCAGCCCGGGACAATACGAGCAGTACTTC. As protein: CASSPGQYEQYF.

J is TRBJ2-3 and V is TRBV5-1; D unresolved. There are 16 residues in the CDR3. V shed 0 bases and J shed 2 bases, with 13 bases lying between them. Germline V lookup: CDR1 SGHRS, CDR2 YFSETQ. CDR3 DNA sequence: TGCGCCAGCAGCTTGGGTAACTCCATGAACACAGATACGCAGTATTTT. Translating gives CASSLGNSMNTDTQYF.

J is TRBJ2-4 and V is TRBV20-1; D is ambiguous. This CDR3 comprises 11 residues. Germline CDR1 is DFQATT and CDR2 is SNEGSKA (reference sequence). V lost 0 bases and J lost 11, with 8 bases in between. The CDR3 DNA is TGCAGTGCTAGAGATCGTATGGTTCAGTACTTC. Residues: CSARDRMVQYF.

The chain combines TRBV5-1 with TRBJ1-2; D unclear. CDR1 SGHRS and CDR2 YFSETQ come from the germline V gene. The CDR3 is 13 residues long. V was pared by 4 bases and J by 1 base, with 8 bases between. The CDR3 coding sequence is TGCGCCAGCAGCCCCGGGGTTAACTATGGCTACACCTTC. Amino acid sequence: CASSPGVNYGYTF.